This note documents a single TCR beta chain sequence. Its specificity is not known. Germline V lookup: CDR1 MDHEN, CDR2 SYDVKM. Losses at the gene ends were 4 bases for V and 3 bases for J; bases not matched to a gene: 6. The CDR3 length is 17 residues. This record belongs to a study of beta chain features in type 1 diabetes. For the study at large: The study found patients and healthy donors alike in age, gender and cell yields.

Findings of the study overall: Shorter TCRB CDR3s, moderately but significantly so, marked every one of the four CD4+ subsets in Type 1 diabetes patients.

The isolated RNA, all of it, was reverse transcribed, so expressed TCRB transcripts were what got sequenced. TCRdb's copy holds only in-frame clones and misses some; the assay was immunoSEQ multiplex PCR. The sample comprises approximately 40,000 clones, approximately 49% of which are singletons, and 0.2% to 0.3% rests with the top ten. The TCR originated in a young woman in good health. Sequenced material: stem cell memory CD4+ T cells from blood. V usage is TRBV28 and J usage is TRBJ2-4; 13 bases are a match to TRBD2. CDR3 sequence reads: CASSSGLAGEVKNIQYF. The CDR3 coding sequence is TGTGCCAGCAGTTCCGGACTAGCGGGAGAGGTCAAAAACATTCAGTACTTC.